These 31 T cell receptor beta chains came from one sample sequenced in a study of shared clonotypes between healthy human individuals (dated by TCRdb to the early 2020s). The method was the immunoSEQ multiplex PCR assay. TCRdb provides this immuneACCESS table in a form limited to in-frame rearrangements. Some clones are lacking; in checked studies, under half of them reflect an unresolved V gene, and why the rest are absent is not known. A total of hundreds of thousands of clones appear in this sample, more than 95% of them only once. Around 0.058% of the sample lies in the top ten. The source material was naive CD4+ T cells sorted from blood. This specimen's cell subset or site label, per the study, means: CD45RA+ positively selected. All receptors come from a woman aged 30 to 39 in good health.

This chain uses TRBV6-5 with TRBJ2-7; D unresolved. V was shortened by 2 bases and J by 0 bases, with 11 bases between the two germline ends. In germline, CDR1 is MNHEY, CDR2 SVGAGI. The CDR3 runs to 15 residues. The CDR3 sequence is CASSYRQVSSYEQYF. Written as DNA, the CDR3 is TGTGCCAGCAGTTACCGGCAGGTCTCCTCCTACGAGCAGTACTTC.

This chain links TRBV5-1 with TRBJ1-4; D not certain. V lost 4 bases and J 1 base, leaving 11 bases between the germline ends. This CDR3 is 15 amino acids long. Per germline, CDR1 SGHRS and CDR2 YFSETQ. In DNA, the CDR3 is TGCGCCAGCAGCATGGCACCTTTAACTAATGAAAAACTGTTTTTT. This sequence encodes CASSMAPLTNEKLFF.

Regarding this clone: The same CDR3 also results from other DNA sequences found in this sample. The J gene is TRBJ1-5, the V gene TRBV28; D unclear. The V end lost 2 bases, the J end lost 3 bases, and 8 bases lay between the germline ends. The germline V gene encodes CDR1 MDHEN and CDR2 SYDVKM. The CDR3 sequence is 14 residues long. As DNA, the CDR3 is TGTGCCAGCAGTTTAGGTCGGAACAATCAGCCCCAGCATTTT. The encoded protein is CASSLGRNNQPQHF.

The CDR3 DNA reads as TGTGCCAGCAGTGAGGTTCTAGCGGGAGGCAATGAGCAGTTCTTC. Protein product: CASSEVLAGGNEQFF. The chain couples TRBV25-1 to TRBJ2-1; 11 bases match TRBD2. CDR3 length: 15 amino acids. The germline gives CDR1 MGHDK, CDR2 SYGVNS. V lost 3 bases and J lost 6; bases outside the gene matches: 4. Based on the CDR3 plus reference TRBV25-1 and TRBJ2-1, the full variable domain is EADIYQTPRYLVIGTGKKITLECSQTMGHDKMYWYQQDPGMELHLIHYSYGVNSTEKGDLSSESTVSRIRTEHFPLTLESARPSHTSQYLCASSEVLAGGNEQFFGPGTRLTVL.

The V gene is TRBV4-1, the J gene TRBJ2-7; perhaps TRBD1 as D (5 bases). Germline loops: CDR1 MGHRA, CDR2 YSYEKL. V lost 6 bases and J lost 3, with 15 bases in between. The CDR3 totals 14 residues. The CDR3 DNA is TGCGCCAGCAGGGACACGACAGTTTACTACGAGCAGTACTTC. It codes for CASRDTTVYYEQYF.

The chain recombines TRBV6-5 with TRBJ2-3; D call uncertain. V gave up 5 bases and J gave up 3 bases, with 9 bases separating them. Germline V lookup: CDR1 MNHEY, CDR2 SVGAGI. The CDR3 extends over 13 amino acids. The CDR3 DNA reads TGTGCCAGCAGTCGAGTGGGTACAGATACGCAGTATTTT. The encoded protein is CASSRVGTDTQYF.

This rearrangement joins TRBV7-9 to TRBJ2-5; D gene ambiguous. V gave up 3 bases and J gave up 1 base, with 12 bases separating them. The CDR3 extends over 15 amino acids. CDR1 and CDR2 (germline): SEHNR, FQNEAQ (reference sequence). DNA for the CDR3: TGTGCCAGCAGCTTGGATCCGGGCCGCCAAGAGACCCAGTACTTC. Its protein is CASSLDPGRQETQYF. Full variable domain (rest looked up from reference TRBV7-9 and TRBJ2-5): DTGVSQNPRHKITKRGQNVTFRCDPISEHNRLYWYRQTLGQGPEFLTYFQNEAQLEKSRLLSDRFSAERPKGSFSTLEIQRTEQGDSAMYLCASSLDPGRQETQYFGPGTRLLVL.

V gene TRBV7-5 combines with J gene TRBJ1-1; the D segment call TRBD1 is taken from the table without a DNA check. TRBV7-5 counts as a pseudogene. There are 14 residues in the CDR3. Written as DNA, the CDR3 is TGTGTCAGAAGCTTAGCACAGGGGTCGACTGAAGCTTTCTTT. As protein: CVRSLAQGSTEAFF.

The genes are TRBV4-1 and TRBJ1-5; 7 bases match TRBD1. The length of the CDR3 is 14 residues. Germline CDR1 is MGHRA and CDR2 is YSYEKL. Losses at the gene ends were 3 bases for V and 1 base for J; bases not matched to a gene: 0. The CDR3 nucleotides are TGCGCCAGCAGCCAGACAGGGAGCAATCAGCCCCAGCATTTT. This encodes CASSQTGSNQPQHF.

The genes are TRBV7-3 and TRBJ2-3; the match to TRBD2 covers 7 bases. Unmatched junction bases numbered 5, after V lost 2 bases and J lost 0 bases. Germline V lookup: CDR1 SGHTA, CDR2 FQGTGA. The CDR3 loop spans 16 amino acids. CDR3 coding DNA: TGTGCCAGCAGCTTAGGAGGGACTACTAGCACAGATACGCAGTATTTT. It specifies CASSLGGTTSTDTQYF.

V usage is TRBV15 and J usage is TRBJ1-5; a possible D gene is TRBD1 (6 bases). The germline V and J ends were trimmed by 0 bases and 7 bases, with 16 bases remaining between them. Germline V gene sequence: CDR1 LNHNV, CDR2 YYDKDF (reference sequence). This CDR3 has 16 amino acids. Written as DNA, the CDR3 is TGTGCCACCAGCAGAGATCCCCAGGGGAGAGACCAGCCCCAGCATTTT. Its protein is CATSRDPQGRDQPQHF.

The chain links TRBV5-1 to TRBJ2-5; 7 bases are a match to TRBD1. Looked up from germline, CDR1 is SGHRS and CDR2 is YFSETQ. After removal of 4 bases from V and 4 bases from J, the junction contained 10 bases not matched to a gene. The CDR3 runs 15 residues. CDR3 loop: CASSGTTGVGETQYF. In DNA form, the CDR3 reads TGCGCCAGCAGCGGAACCACAGGGGTGGGAGAGACCCAGTACTTC.

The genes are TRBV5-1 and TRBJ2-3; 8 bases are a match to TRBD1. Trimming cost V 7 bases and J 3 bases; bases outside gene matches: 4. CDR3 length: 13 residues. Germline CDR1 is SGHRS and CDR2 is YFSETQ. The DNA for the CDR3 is TGCGCCAGCGCGGACAGGGTGACAGATACGCAGTATTTT. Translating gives CASADRVTDTQYF.

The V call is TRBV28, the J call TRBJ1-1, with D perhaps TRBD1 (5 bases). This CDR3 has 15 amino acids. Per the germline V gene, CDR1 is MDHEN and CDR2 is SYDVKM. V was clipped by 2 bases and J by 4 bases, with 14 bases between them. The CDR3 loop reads CASSLGAGEATEAFF. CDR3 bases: TGTGCCAGCAGTTTAGGGGCGGGGGAAGCCACTGAAGCTTTCTTT.

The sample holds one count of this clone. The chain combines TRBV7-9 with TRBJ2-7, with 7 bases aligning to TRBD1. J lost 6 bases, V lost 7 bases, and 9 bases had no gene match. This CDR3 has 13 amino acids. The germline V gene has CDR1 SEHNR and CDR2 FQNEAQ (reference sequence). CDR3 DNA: TGTGCCAGCACCGGACAGTCAGGGGGCGAGCAGTACTTC. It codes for CASTGQSGGEQYF.

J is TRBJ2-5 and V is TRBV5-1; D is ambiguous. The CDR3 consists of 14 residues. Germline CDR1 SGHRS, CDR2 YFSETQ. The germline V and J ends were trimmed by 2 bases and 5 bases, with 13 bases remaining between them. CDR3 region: CASSLGAGEETQYF. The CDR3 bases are TGCGCCAGCAGCTTAGGCGCCGGCGAGGAGACCCAGTACTTC.

CDR3 nucleotide sequence: TGCGCCAGCAGTTATAGCGTGGGGGGAGAGACCCAGTACTTC. Amino acid sequence: CASSYSVGGETQYF. The rearrangement links TRBV5-1 to TRBJ2-5, with D possibly TRBD2 on 6 matching bases. Germline loops: CDR1 SGHRS, CDR2 YFSETQ. V was clipped by 5 bases and J by 4 bases, with 15 bases between them. The CDR3 sequence is 14 residues long. Full variable domain (rest looked up from reference TRBV5-1 and TRBJ2-5): KAGVTQTPRYLIKTRGQQVTLSCSPISGHRSVSWYQQTPGQGLQFLFEYFSETQRNKGNFPGRFSGRQFSNSRSEMNVSTLELGDSALYLCASSYSVGGETQYFGPGTRLLVL.

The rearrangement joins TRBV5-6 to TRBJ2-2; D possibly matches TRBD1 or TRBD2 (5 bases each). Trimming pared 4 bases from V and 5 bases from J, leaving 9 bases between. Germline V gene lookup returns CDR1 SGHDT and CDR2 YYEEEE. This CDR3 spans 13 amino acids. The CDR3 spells CASSPGRTGELFF. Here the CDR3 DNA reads TGTGCCAGCAGCCCGGGACGGACCGGGGAGCTGTTTTTT. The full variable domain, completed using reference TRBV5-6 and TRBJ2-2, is DAGVTQSPTHLIKTRGQQVTLRCSPKSGHDTVSWYQQALGQGPQFIFQYYEEEERQRGNFPDRFSGHQFPNYSSELNVNALLLGDSALYLCASSPGRTGELFFGEGSRLTVL.

DNA for the CDR3: TGTGCCATCAGCCTCGACCTAGTAGGAACCGGGGAGCTGTTTTTT. Protein sequence: CAISLDLVGTGELFF. The rearrangement links TRBV10-3 to TRBJ2-2; no clear D gene. Per the germline V gene, CDR1 is ENHRY and CDR2 is SYGVKD. The CDR3 is made up of 15 amino acids. With 6 bases removed from V and 5 bases from J, the gap between germline ends came to 16 bases.

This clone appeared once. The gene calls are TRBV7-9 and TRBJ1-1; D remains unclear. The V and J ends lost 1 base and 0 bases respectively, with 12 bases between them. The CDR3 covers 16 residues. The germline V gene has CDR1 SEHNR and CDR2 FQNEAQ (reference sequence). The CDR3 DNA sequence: TGTGCCAGCAGCTTAGTCAGGCGTCTAATGAACACTGAAGCTTTCTTT. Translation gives CASSLVRRLMNTEAFF.

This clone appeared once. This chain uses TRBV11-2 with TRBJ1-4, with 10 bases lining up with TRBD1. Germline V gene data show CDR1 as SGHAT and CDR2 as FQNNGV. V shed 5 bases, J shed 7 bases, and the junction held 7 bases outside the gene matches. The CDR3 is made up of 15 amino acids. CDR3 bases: TGTGCCAGCAGCCCGGGGACAGGGGCGGTTGAAAAACTGTTTTTT. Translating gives CASSPGTGAVEKLFF.

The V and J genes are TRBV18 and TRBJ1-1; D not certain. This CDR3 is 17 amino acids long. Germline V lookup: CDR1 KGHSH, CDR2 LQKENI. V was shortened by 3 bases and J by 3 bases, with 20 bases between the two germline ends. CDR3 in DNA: TGTGCCAGCTCACCTTGGGCGAGGCCAGCGGGAGACACTGAAGCTTTCTTT. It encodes CASSPWARPAGDTEAFF.

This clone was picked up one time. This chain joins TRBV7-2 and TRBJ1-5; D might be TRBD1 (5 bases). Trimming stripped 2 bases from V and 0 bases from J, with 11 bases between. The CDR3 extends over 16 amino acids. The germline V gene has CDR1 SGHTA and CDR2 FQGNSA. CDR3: CASSLQGGYSNQPQHF. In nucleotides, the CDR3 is TGTGCCAGCAGCTTACAGGGTGGATATAGCAATCAGCCCCAGCATTTT.

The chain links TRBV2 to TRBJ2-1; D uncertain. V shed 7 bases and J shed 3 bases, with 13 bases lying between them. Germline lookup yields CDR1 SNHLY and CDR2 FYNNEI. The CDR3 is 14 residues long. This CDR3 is CASNWNRLYNEQFF. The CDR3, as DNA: TGTGCCAGCAATTGGAATCGGCTCTACAATGAGCAGTTCTTC.

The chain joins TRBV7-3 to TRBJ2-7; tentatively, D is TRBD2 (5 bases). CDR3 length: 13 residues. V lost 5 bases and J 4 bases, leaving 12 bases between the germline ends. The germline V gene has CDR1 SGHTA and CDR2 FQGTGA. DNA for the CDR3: TGTGCCAGCAGCACAATAGAGGGTTACGAGCAGTACTTC. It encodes CASSTIEGYEQYF.

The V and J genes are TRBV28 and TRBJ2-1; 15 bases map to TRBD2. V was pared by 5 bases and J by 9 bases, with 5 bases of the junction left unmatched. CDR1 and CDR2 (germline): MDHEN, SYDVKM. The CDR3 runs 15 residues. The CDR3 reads CASSRTSGRAGEQFF. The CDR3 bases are TGTGCCAGCAGTAGGACTAGCGGGAGGGCTGGTGAGCAGTTCTTC.

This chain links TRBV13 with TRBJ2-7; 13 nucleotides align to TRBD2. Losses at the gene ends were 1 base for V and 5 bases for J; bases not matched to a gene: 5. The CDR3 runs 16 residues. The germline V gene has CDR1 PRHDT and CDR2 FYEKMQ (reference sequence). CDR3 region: CASSLETSGRPHEQYF. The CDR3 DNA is TGTGCCAGCAGCTTAGAGACTAGCGGGAGGCCCCACGAGCAGTACTTC.

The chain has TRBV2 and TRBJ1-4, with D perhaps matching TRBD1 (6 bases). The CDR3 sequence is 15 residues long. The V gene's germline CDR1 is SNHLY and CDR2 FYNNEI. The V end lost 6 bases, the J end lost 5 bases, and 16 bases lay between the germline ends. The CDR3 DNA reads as TGTGCCAGCAGGGGGGCCAGCTCGCCGAATGAAAAACTGTTTTTT. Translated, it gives CASRGASSPNEKLFF.

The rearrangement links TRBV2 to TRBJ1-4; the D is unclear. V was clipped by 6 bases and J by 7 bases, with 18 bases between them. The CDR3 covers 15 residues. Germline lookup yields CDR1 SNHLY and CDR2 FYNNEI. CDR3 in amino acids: CASRRYVLGLEKLFF. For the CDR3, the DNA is TGTGCCAGCAGAAGATACGTACTTGGTCTTGAAAAACTGTTTTTT.

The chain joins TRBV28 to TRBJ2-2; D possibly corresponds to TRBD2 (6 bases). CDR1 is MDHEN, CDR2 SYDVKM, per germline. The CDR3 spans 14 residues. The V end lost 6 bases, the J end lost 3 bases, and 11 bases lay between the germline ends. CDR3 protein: CASSGGGYTGELFF. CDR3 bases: TGTGCCAGCAGCGGTGGGGGGTACACCGGGGAGCTGTTTTTT.

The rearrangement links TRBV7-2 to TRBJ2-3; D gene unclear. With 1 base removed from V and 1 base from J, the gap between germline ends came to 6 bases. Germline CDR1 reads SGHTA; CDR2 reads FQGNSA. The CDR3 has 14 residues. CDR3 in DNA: TGTGCCAGCAGCTTAGAGGTTGGCACAGATACGCAGTATTTT. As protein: CASSLEVGTDTQYF. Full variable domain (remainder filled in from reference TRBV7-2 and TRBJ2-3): GAGVSQSPSNKVTEKGKDVELRCDPISGHTALYWYRQSLGQGLEFLIYFQGNSAPDKSGLPSDRFSAERTGGSVSTLTIQRTQQEDSAVYLCASSLEVGTDTQYFGPGTRLTVL.